The 23 T cell receptor beta chains below all came from one sample that was sequenced in a study of vaccination and CD4 T cells after COVID-19. Treatment noted: approximately 11-day PBMC culture with coronavirus spike peptide pools or control peptides (ViraFEST assay). These receptors have no identified antigens. Once obtained from cultured CD4+ T cells, the DNA was sequenced using the Oncomine TCR Beta short-read assay. MiXCR, run by TCRdb on the PCR reads, gives a single entry per CDR3 protein. The sample lists about 15,000 distinct CDR3 sequences; 21% were seen once. The source material was CD4+ T cells from blood, cultured in vitro, sampled before SARS-CoV-2 vaccination. The receptor source for this set is a human donor who received a COVID-19 vaccine.

The V and J genes are TRBV6-1 and TRBJ1-1; no reliable D call. The CDR3 is 15 amino acids. Between the trimmed V and J ends, which lost 6 bases and 0 bases, there was a span of 14 bases. The germline V gene has CDR1 MNHNS and CDR2 SASEGT. CDR3 amino acids: CASRKEVTMNTEAFF. CDR3 nucleotide sequence: TGTGCCAGCAGGAAAGAGGTGACCATGAACACTGAAGCTTTCTTT.

The chain is built from TRBV9 and TRBJ2-1, with 13 bases fitting TRBD2. Germline values: CDR1 SGDLS, CDR2 YYNGEE. This CDR3 is built from 18 residues. V gave up 0 bases and J gave up 7 bases; unmatched junction bases: 10. The CDR3 is CASSVGPRTSGGINEQFF. The CDR3 nucleotides are TGTGCCAGCAGCGTAGGGCCCCGGACTAGCGGGGGTATAAATGAGCAGTTCTTC.

This clonotype was seen more than once but under ten times. J is TRBJ2-3 and V is TRBV20-1, with D perhaps TRBD1 or TRBD2 (5 bases each). CDR3 length equals 16 residues. Germline CDR1 DFQATT, CDR2 SNEGSKA (reference sequence). Trimming took 0 bases from V and 0 from J, leaving 13 bases between them. CDR3 amino acids: CSARDGVEGSTDTQYF. CDR3 in DNA: TGCAGTGCTAGAGATGGGGTAGAGGGGAGCACAGATACGCAGTATTTT.

The CDR3 sequence is CASSPPSRAVGKLFF. For the CDR3, the DNA is TGTGCCAGCTCACCCCCCAGCCGGGCAGTTGGAAAACTGTTTTTT. The chain joins TRBV18 to TRBJ1-4; D gene unclear. The germline CDR1 and CDR2 sequences are KGHSH and LQKENI. V lost 3 bases and J lost 10, with 18 bases in between. The CDR3 is 15 amino acids.

This clonotype is medium-sized by share. This chain uses TRBV24-1 with TRBJ1-2; D possibly corresponds to TRBD1 (5 bases). The CDR3 is 13 residues long. V lost 6 bases and J 6 bases, leaving 13 bases between the germline ends. Germline V gene data show CDR1 as KGHDR and CDR2 as SFDVKD. CDR3 protein: CATSRGEGDGYTF. The CDR3, as DNA: TGTGCCACCAGTAGGGGCGAGGGAGATGGCTACACCTTC.

The rearrangement joins TRBV24-1 to TRBJ2-2; 9 bases align to TRBD1. The CDR3 length is 17 residues. V lost 5 bases and J lost 7; bases outside the gene matches: 13. Germline V gene lookup returns CDR1 KGHDR and CDR2 SFDVKD. The CDR3 here is CATSGSQGARSSGELFF. For the CDR3, the DNA is TGTGCCACCAGTGGATCACAGGGGGCGCGTTCGAGCGGGGAGCTGTTTTTT.

This chain links TRBV6-1 with TRBJ2-7; TRBD1 aligns across 9 bases. The V and J ends lost 5 bases and 1 base, in that order; junction bases with no gene match: 9. Germline assignment: CDR1 MNHNS and CDR2 SASEGT. This CDR3 comprises 16 residues. The CDR3 reads CASSRATGTGSYEQYF. For the CDR3, the DNA is TGTGCCAGCAGTCGTGCAACCGGGACAGGGTCCTACGAGCAGTACTTC.

This clonotype was recorded only once. The CDR3 loop reads CASSVSRRFTDTQYF. In DNA, the CDR3 is TGTGCCAGCAGCGTAAGTCGGCGGTTCACAGATACGCAGTATTTT. This chain links TRBV9 with TRBJ2-3; D unresolved. The CDR3 sequence is 15 residues long. V lost 1 base, J lost 2 bases, and 11 bases lay in between. Germline V CDR1 and CDR2: SGDLS, YYNGEE.

In its sample, this clonotype was seen a few times. The chain employs TRBV29-1 and TRBJ2-5; D is perhaps TRBD2 (7 bases). The V end lost 2 bases, the J end lost 5 bases, and 15 bases lay between the germline ends. Germline V gene sequence: CDR1 SQVTM, CDR2 ANQGSEA. The CDR3 loop spans 14 amino acids. The CDR3 region has the DNA TGCAGCGTTGAAAAGCGCGGGGGCCCCGAGACCCAGTACTTC. The encoded protein is CSVEKRGGPETQYF.

This clonotype ranks as medium-sized. The genes are TRBV6-1 and TRBJ1-6; D possibly corresponds to TRBD1 (6 bases). V lost 1 base and J 6 bases, leaving 13 bases between the germline ends. In germline, CDR1 is MNHNS, CDR2 SASEGT. The CDR3 has 16 residues. CDR3 coding DNA: TGTGCCAGCAGTGAAGGGGACATCTGGGGTAATTCACCCCTCCACTTT. Translated: CASSEGDIWGNSPLHF.

This clonotype has only a few counts. V is TRBV2 and J is TRBJ1-6; 10 positions agree with TRBD1. The CDR3 has 15 amino acids. In germline, CDR1 is SNHLY, CDR2 FYNNEI. V shed 1 base and J 6 bases; nucleotides not matched to a gene: 0. CDR3 DNA sequence: TGTGCCAGCAGTGAAGGGACAGGGGGTAATTCACCCCTCCACTTT. Amino acid sequence: CASSEGTGGNSPLHF.

The CDR3 protein is CSARDSAGGSYEQFF. In DNA form, the CDR3 reads TGCAGTGCTAGAGATTCGGCGGGGGGAAGTTATGAGCAGTTCTTC. V usage is TRBV20-1 and J usage is TRBJ2-1; 8 bases are a match to TRBD2. The CDR3 contains 15 residues. Germline trimming cut 0 bases from V and 8 bases from J; bases unmatched to any gene: 9. The germline CDR1 and CDR2 sequences are DFQATT and SNEGSKA (reference sequence).

There are a few counts of this clonotype. The chain has TRBV5-4 and TRBJ1-6; D may be TRBD1 (5 bases). Germline V gives CDR1 SGHNT, CDR2 YYREEE (reference sequence). Trimming pared 3 bases from V and 6 bases from J, leaving 22 bases between. This CDR3 comprises 18 residues. DNA of the CDR3: TGTGCCAGCAGCTCTGGGCGGCAGGGATCGGGTCCTAATTCACCCCTCCACTTT. Translated: CASSSGRQGSGPNSPLHF.

The chain recombines TRBV12-3 or TRBV12-4 with TRBJ2-6, with 13 bases identical to TRBD2. The CDR3 spans 18 residues. The J segment lost 1 base and the V segment lost 6 bases, leaving 6 bases of the junction unmatched. The CDR3 loop is CASRRTSGGPSGANVLTF. The CDR3 DNA follows: TGTGCCAGCAGGAGGACTAGCGGGGGTCCGTCTGGGGCCAACGTCCTGACTTTC.

The CDR3 spells CASSESGSPKQFF. CDR3 DNA sequence: TGTGCCAGCAGTGAGTCCGGGAGCCCAAAGCAGTTCTTC. This sequence joins TRBV25-1 and TRBJ2-1; D perhaps matches TRBD2 (6 bases). Trimming stripped 3 bases from V and 11 bases from J, with 14 bases between. The CDR3 is 13 amino acids. In germline, CDR1 is MGHDK, CDR2 SYGVNS.

This clonotype was seen more than once but under ten times. The genes are TRBV6-1 and TRBJ2-5; 7 positions agree with TRBD1. V lost 6 bases and J lost 0; bases outside the gene matches: 13. Germline CDR1 is MNHNS and CDR2 is SASEGT. The CDR3 runs 17 residues. The CDR3 DNA follows: TGTGCCAGCAGCCGACAGGGAAGGGGGCCATACCAAGAGACCCAGTACTTC. Protein product: CASSRQGRGPYQETQYF.

By its share, this clonotype is medium-sized. CDR3 sequence reads: CASQGELGSNQPQHF. The CDR3 coding sequence is TGTGCCAGCCAGGGGGAACTAGGTAGCAATCAGCCCCAGCATTTT. The rearrangement joins TRBV2 to TRBJ1-5; 7 nucleotides match TRBD1. From germline, CDR1 is SNHLY and CDR2 FYNNEI. CDR3 length equals 15 residues. J gave up 0 bases and V 8 bases, and 7 bases lay outside the gene matches.

The chain combines TRBV7-9 with TRBJ2-7; TRBD1 aligns across 8 bases. This CDR3 has 14 residues. V dropped 5 bases and J dropped 5; count of bases not matched to a gene: 8. Germline values: CDR1 SEHNR, CDR2 FQNEAQ (reference sequence). The CDR3 loop is CASSPDRGGDEQYF. CDR3 nucleotide sequence: TGTGCCAGCAGCCCAGACAGGGGAGGAGACGAGCAGTACTTC.

By share, this clonotype counts as medium-sized. This chain uses TRBV2 with TRBJ1-2; no reliable D call. This CDR3 is 14 amino acids long. The germline V gene has CDR1 SNHLY and CDR2 FYNNEI. The V end was cut by 6 bases, the J end by 0 bases, with 11 bases between. This CDR3 is CASRENQANYGYTF. CDR3 bases: TGTGCCAGCAGAGAGAACCAAGCTAACTATGGCTACACCTTC.

The V gene is TRBV25-1, the J gene TRBJ2-3, with 10 bases aligning to TRBD1. This CDR3 spans 17 amino acids. The germline CDR1 and CDR2 sequences are MGHDK and SYGVNS. The trim removed 4 bases at V and 4 bases at J, leaving 11 bases unmatched. DNA of the CDR3: TGTGCCAGCAGTGCAGTAAAAGGGACAGGGGTTTCAGATACGCAGTATTTT. This sequence encodes CASSAVKGTGVSDTQYF.

This chain links TRBV28 with TRBJ2-7; D is unclear. Trimming cost V 6 bases and J 3 bases, with 6 bases left between them. From germline, CDR1 is MDHEN and CDR2 SYDVKM. The CDR3 runs 11 residues. The CDR3 protein is CASSNYYEQYF. The CDR3 DNA reads as TGTGCCAGCAGCAATTACTACGAGCAGTACTTC.

This clonotype was found a few times. The genes are TRBV30 and TRBJ1-1, with a tentative D call TRBD1 (5 bases). The ends were cut back, 1 base at V and 1 base at J, with 7 bases in the middle. The germline V gene encodes CDR1 GTSNPN and CDR2 SVGIG (reference sequence). The CDR3 contains 13 residues. The CDR3 is CAWSGQKNTEAFF. CDR3 in DNA: TGTGCCTGGAGTGGACAGAAGAACACTGAAGCTTTCTTT.

The chain has TRBV6-1 and TRBJ2-7, with 7 bases fitting TRBD2. Looked up from germline, CDR1 is MNHNS and CDR2 is SASEGT. V gave up 5 bases and J gave up 0 bases; unmatched junction bases: 7. There are 15 residues in the CDR3. The CDR3 here is CASSQTGGGSYEQYF. The CDR3 nucleotides read TGTGCCAGCAGTCAGACTGGCGGGGGCTCCTACGAGCAGTACTTC.